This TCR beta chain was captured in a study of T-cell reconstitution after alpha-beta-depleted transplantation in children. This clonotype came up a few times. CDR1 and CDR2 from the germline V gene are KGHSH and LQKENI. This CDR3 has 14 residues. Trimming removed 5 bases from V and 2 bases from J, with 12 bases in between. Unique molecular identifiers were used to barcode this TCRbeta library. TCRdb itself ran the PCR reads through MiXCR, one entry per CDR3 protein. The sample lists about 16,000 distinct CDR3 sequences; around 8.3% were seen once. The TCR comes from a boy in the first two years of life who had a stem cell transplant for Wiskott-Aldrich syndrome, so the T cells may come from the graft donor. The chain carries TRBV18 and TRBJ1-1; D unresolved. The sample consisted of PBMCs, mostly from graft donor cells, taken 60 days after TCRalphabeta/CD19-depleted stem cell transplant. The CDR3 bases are TGTGCCAGCTCAAACGGCCGGGAAAACACTGAAGCTTTCTTT. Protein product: CASSNGRENTEAFF.